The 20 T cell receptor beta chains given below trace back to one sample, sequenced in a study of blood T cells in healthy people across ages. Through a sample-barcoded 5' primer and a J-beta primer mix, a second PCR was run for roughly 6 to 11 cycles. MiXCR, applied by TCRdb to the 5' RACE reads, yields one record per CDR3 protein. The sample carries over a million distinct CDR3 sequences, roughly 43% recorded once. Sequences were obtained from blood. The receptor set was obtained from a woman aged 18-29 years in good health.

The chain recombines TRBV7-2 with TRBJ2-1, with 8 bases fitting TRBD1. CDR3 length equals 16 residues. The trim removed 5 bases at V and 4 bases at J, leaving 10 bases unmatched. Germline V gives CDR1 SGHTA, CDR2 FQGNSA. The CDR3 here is CASSPPAGGRYNEQFF. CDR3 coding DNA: TGTGCCAGCAGCCCCCCAGCAGGGGGCCGTTACAATGAGCAGTTCTTC.

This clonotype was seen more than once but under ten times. CDR3 loop: CSAKRAGVISEQYF. CDR3 sequence (DNA): TGCAGTGCTAAGCGCGCGGGAGTGATTAGCGAGCAGTACTTC. V and J are TRBV20-1 and TRBJ2-7; TRBD2 aligns across 7 bases. Germline assignment: CDR1 DFQATT and CDR2 SNEGSKA (reference sequence). J gave up 6 bases and V 4 bases, and 12 bases lay outside the gene matches. CDR3 length: 14 residues.

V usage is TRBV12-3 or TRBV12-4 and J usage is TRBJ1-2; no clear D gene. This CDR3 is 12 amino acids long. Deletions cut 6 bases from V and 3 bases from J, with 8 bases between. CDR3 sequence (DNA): TGTGCCAGCAGGCCACTATACTATGGCTACACCTTC. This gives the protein CASRPLYYGYTF.

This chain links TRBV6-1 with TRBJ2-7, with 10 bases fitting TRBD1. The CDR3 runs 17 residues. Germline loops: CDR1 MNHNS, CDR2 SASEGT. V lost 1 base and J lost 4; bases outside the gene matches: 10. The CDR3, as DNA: TGTGCCAGCAGTGAAGGTCTAGGCGGGACAGGGGAGTACGAGCAGTACTTC. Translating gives CASSEGLGGTGEYEQYF.

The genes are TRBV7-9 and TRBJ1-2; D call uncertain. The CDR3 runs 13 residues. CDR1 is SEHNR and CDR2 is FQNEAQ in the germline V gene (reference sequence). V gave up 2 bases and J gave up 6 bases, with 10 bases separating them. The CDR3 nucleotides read TGTGCCAGCAGCTTACTCTCCACAAATGGCTACACCTTC. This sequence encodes CASSLLSTNGYTF.

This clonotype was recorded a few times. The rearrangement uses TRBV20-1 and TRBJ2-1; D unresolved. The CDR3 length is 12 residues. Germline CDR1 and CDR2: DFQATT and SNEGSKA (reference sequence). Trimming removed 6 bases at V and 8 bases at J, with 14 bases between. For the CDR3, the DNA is TGCAGTGCAGACGGCTCCTCCCATGAGCAGTTCTTC. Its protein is CSADGSSHEQFF.

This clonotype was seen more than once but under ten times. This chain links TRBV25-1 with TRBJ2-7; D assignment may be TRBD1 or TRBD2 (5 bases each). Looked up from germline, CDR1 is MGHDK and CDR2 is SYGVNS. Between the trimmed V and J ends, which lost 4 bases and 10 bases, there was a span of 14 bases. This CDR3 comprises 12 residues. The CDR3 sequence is CASSVGGRIQYF. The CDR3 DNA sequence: TGTGCCAGCAGTGTTGGGGGTCGAATTCAGTACTTC.

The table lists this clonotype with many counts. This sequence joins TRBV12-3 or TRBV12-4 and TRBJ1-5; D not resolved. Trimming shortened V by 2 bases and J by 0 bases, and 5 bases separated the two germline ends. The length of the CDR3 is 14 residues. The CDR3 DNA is TGTGCCAGCAGTTTACAGATTAGCAATCAGCCCCAGCATTTT. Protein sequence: CASSLQISNQPQHF.

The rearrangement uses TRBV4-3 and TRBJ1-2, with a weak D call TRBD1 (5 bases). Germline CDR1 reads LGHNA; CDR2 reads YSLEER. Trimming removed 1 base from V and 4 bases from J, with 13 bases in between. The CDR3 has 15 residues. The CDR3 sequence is CASSQGVGPFYGYTF. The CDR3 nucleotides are TGCGCCAGCAGCCAAGGGGTGGGGCCCTTCTATGGCTACACCTTC.

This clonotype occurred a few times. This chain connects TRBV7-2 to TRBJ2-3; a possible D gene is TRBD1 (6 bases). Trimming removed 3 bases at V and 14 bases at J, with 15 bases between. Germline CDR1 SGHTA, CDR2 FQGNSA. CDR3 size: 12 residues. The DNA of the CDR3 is TGTGCCAGCAGCTTCCCCGGGACAACCACGTATTTT. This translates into CASSFPGTTTYF. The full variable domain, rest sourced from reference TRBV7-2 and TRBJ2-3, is GAGVSQSPSNKVTEKGKDVELRCDPISGHTALYWYRQSLGQGLEFLIYFQGNSAPDKSGLPSDRFSAERTGGSVSTLTIQRTQQEDSAVYLCASSFPGTTTYFGPGTRLTVL.

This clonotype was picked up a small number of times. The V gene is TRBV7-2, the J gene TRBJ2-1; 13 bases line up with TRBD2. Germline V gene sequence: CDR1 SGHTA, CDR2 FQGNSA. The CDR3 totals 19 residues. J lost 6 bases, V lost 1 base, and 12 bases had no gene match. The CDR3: CASSLVTSGRADAGNEQFF. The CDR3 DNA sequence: TGTGCCAGCAGCTTAGTTACTAGCGGGAGGGCCGATGCAGGCAATGAGCAGTTCTTC.

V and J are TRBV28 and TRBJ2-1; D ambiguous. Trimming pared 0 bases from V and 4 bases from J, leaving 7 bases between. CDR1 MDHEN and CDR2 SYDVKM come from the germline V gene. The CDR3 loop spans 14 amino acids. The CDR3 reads CASSLWGNYNEQFF. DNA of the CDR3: TGTGCCAGCAGTTTATGGGGGAATTACAATGAGCAGTTCTTC.

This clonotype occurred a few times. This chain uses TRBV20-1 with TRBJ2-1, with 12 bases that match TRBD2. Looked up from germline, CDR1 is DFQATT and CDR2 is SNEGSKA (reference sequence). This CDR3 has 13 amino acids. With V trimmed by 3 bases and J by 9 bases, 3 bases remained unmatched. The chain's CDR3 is CSASTSGRSEQFF. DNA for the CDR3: TGCAGTGCTAGTACTAGCGGGAGGAGTGAGCAGTTCTTC.

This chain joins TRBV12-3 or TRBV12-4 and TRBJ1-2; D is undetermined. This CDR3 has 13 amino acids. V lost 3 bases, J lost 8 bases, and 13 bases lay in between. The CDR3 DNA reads TGTGCCAGCAGTTTTTGGGGTGGGGAGGGCTACACCTTC. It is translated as CASSFWGGEGYTF.

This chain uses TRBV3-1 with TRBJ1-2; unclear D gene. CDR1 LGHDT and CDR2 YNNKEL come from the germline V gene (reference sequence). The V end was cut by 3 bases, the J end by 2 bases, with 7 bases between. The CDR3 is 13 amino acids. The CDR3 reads CASSQFHNYGYTF. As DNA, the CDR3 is TGTGCCAGCAGCCAGTTTCACAACTATGGCTACACCTTC.

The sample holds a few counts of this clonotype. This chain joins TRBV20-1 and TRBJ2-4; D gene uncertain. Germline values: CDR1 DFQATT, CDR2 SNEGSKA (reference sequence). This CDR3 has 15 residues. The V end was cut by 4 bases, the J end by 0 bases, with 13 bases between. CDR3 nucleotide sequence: TGCAGTGCTACTTTGGCCGCGATAGCCAAAAACATTCAGTACTTC. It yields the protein CSATLAAIAKNIQYF.

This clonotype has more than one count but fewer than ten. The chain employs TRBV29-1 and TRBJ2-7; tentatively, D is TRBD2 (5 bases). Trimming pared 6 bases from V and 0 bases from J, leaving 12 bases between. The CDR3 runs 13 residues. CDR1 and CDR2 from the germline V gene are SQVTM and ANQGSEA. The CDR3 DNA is TGCAGCGTCTGGTCCGGGGACTCCTACGAGCAGTACTTC. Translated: CSVWSGDSYEQYF.

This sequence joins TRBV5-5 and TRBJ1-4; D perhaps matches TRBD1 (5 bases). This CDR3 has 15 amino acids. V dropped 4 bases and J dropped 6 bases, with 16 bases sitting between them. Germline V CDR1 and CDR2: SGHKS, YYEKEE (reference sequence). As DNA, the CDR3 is TGTGCCAGCAGCCCCATGGGGGGTAGGGATGAAAAACTGTTTTTT. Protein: CASSPMGGRDEKLFF.

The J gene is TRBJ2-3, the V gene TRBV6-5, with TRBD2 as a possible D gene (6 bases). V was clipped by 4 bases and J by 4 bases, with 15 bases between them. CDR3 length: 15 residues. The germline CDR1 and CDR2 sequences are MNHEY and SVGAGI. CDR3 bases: TGTGCCAGCAGTTTTTACTTGCGGGGAGCAGATACGCAGTATTTT. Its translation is CASSFYLRGADTQYF.

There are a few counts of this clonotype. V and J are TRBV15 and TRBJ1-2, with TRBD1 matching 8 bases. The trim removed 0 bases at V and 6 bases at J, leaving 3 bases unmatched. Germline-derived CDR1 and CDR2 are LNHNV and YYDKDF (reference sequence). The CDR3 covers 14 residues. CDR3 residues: CATSRDIRGHGYTF. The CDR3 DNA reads TGTGCCACCAGCAGAGATATCAGGGGGCATGGCTACACCTTC.